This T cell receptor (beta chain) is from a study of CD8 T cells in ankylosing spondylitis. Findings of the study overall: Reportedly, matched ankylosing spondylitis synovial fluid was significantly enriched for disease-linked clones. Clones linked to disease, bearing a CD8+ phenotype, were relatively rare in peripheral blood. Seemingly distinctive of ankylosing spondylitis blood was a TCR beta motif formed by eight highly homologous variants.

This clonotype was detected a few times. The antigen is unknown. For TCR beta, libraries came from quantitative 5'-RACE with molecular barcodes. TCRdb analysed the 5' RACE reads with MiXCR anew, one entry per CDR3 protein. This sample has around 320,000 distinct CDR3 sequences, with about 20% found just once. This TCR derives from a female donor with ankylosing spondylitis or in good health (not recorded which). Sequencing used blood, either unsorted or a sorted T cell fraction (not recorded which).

The CDR3 region is CASRGLNTEAFF. The CDR3 nucleotides are TGTGCCAGCAGAGGCCTGAACACTGAAGCTTTCTTT. This chain uses TRBV12-3 or TRBV12-4 with TRBJ1-1; D unresolved. The CDR3 extends over 12 amino acids. Trimming left V 6 bases short and J 0 bases short, with 5 bases between.